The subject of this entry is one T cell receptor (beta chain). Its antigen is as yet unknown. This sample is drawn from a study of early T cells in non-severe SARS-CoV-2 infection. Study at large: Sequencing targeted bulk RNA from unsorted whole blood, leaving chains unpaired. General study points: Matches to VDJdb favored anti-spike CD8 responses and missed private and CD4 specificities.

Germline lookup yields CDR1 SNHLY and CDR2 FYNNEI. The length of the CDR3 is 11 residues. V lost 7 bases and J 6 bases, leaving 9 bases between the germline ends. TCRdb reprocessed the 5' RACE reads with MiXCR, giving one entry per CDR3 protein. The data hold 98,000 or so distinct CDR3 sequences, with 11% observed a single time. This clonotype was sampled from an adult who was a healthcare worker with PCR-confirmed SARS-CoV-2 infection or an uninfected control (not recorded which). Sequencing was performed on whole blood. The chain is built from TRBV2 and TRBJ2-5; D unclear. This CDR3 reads CASKKEKTQYF. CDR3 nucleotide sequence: TGTGCCAGCAAAAAGGAAAAGACCCAGTACTTC.